What follows are 28 T cell receptor beta chains derived from one specimen sequenced in a study of early T cells in non-severe SARS-CoV-2 infection (dated by TCRdb to the early 2020s). The method behind the library was 5' RACE. Sequencing used a NextSeq 500. In TCRdb, the public reads were trimmed at Q25 with fastp and aligned with MiXCR, with productive beta chains retained. Under each unique CDR3 protein, matching rows form one entry showing the most common genes and DNA. This sample comprises about 70,000 distinct CDR3 sequences, around 13% of them detected only once. The biggest ten clones account for 3.5% to 5% of the sample. The specimen was whole blood, collected at baseline. These receptors originate from an adult who was a healthcare worker with PCR-confirmed SARS-CoV-2 infection or an uninfected control (not recorded which).

This clonotype is deemed medium-sized. The chain recombines TRBV5-6 with TRBJ2-3; D is unresolved. Trimming removed 4 bases from V and 2 bases from J, with 14 bases in between. The germline V gene has CDR1 SGHDT and CDR2 YYEEEE. The CDR3 extends over 15 amino acids. This chain's CDR3 is CASSSPSINTDTQYF. In nucleotides, the CDR3 is TGTGCCAGCAGCAGCCCCTCCATCAACACAGATACGCAGTATTTT.

The chain is built from TRBV28 and TRBJ1-2, with 10 bases matching TRBD1. This CDR3 is built from 14 residues. Unmatched junction bases numbered 4, after V lost 4 bases and J lost 5 bases. The germline V gene encodes CDR1 MDHEN and CDR2 SYDVKM. In nucleotides, the CDR3 is TGTGCCAGCAGTTCAGGGACAGGGGTGTATGGCTACACCTTC. This gives the protein CASSSGTGVYGYTF.

This clonotype was seen a few times. J is TRBJ2-7 and V is TRBV27; D is unresolved. The germline V gene has CDR1 MNHEY and CDR2 SMNVEV (reference sequence). The germline V and J ends were trimmed by 5 bases and 0 bases, with 11 bases remaining between them. This CDR3 spans 14 amino acids. CDR3 bases: TGTGCCAGCAGTCTCCGGGTCAGCTCCTACGAGCAGTACTTC. Encoded protein: CASSLRVSSYEQYF.

The CDR3: CASSSSIGGSSTDTQYF. Here the CDR3 DNA reads TGCGCCAGCAGCTCAAGCATTGGCGGGTCTAGCACAGATACGCAGTATTTT. The chain links TRBV5-1 to TRBJ2-3; tentative D call: TRBD2 (5 bases). The germline V gene has CDR1 SGHRS and CDR2 YFSETQ. Trimming left V 3 bases short and J 0 bases short, with 17 bases between. The CDR3 runs 17 residues. Supplemented by reference TRBV5-1 and TRBJ2-3, the full variable domain reads KAGVTQTPRYLIKTRGQQVTLSCSPISGHRSVSWYQQTPGQGLQFLFEYFSETQRNKGNFPGRFSGRQFSNSRSEMNVSTLELGDSALYLCASSSSIGGSSTDTQYFGPGTRLTVL.

In this sample, this clonotype turned up many times. V and J are TRBV27 and TRBJ1-2; possibly TRBD1 for D (5 bases). The CDR3 has 13 residues. Germline-derived CDR1 and CDR2 are MNHEY and SMNVEV (reference sequence). V was shortened by 10 bases and J by 7 bases, with 19 bases between the two germline ends. This CDR3 reads CATSPEGASGYTF. In DNA form, the CDR3 reads TGTGCCACATCGCCCGAAGGGGCCAGTGGCTACACCTTC.

This clonotype was detected many times. The CDR3 loop is CASSFLRGSPSEQFF. The CDR3, as DNA: TGTGCCAGCAGCTTTCTGCGCGGGAGTCCTTCTGAGCAGTTCTTC. The V and J genes are TRBV7-9 and TRBJ2-1; TRBD2 matches at 7 bases. The CDR3 contains 15 residues. V lost 3 bases, J lost 9 bases, and 11 bases stayed unmatched. Germline values: CDR1 SEHNR, CDR2 FQNEAQ (reference sequence). The whole variable domain, filled in from reference TRBV7-9 and TRBJ2-1, reads DTGVSQNPRHKITKRGQNVTFRCDPISEHNRLYWYRQTLGQGPEFLTYFQNEAQLEKSRLLSDRFSAERPKGSFSTLEIQRTEQGDSAMYLCASSFLRGSPSEQFFGPGTRLTVL.

This clonotype was seen many times. This chain links TRBV28 with TRBJ2-3, with 9 bases identical to TRBD2. CDR1 and CDR2 (germline): MDHEN, SYDVKM. The CDR3 covers 16 residues. V was clipped by 1 base and J by 2 bases; unmatched bases: 4. This chain's CDR3 is CASSLLAGGDTDTQYF. The CDR3 DNA reads TGTGCCAGCAGTTTATTGGCGGGGGGGGACACAGATACGCAGTATTTT.

This sequence joins TRBV7-2 and TRBJ2-2, with D hard to call. Germline assignment: CDR1 SGHTA and CDR2 FQGNSA. This CDR3 has 16 amino acids. Trimming took 2 bases from V and 1 from J, leaving 11 bases between them. CDR3 region: CASSLFPPGNTGELFF. The DNA of the CDR3 is TGTGCCAGCAGCTTATTCCCCCCCGGGAACACCGGGGAGCTGTTTTTT.

This clonotype was seen a handful of times. CDR3 residues: CASSSGTGVDTQYF. CDR3 nucleotide sequence: TGTGCCAGCAGTTCCGGGACAGGGGTGGATACGCAGTATTTT. The chain couples TRBV28 to TRBJ2-3, with 10 bases identical to TRBD1. There are 14 residues in the CDR3. Germline CDR1 MDHEN, CDR2 SYDVKM. Trimming at V came to 4 bases and at J to 6 bases, leaving 4 bases not matched to a gene.

V is TRBV2 and J is TRBJ1-1; D is ambiguous. CDR1 is SNHLY, CDR2 FYNNEI, per germline. This CDR3 region has 12 residues. Trimming took off 6 bases at V and 1 base at J, with 6 bases between the two ends. The CDR3 sequence: CASRRQNTEAFF. CDR3 DNA: TGTGCCAGCAGGAGACAGAACACTGAAGCTTTCTTT.

This clonotype has only a few counts. This chain connects TRBV5-1 to TRBJ2-3; D unclear. CDR1 and CDR2 from the germline V gene are SGHRS and YFSETQ. V was shortened by 0 bases and J by 6 bases, with 5 bases between the two germline ends. This CDR3 has 12 amino acids. CDR3 nucleotide sequence: TGCGCCAGCAGCTTGGCCAGGGATACGCAGTATTTT. Its translation is CASSLARDTQYF.

This clonotype came up a few times. The chain uses TRBV11-3 and TRBJ2-1; 7 bases align to TRBD2. Germline-derived CDR1 and CDR2 are SGHNT and YENEEA. This CDR3 spans 13 amino acids. Germline trimming cut 5 bases from V and 7 bases from J; bases unmatched to any gene: 5. DNA for the CDR3: TGTGCCAGCAGCGCGGGCGGGAGAAATGAGCAGTTCTTC. Its protein is CASSAGGRNEQFF.

This clonotype came up many times. V and J are TRBV5-1 and TRBJ2-6; 10 bases agree with TRBD1. The CDR3 is 17 residues long. Germline loops: CDR1 SGHRS, CDR2 YFSETQ. The ends lost 2 bases at V and 2 bases at J; junction bases unmatched: 4. DNA for the CDR3: TGCGCCAGCAGCTTAACCGGGACAGGGGCTGGGGCCAACGTCCTGACTTTC. Protein product: CASSLTGTGAGANVLTF.

The rearrangement uses TRBV4-2 and TRBJ1-1; D call uncertain. The V gene lost 4 bases and the J gene lost 4 bases, with 16 bases spanning the gap. Germline assignment: CDR1 LGHNA and CDR2 YNFKEQ. The CDR3 totals 15 residues. The CDR3, as DNA: TGTGCCAGCAGCCGAGCACAGAGACGGAGCACTGAAGCTTTCTTT. As protein: CASSRAQRRSTEAFF.

The CDR3 sequence: CASSTYRESGIQYF. In DNA, the CDR3 is TGTGCCAGCAGCACATACAGAGAAAGTGGCATTCAGTACTTC. V usage is TRBV7-9 and J usage is TRBJ2-4; D is unresolved. Trimming shortened V by 5 bases and J by 9 bases, and 17 bases separated the two germline ends. The CDR3 extends over 14 amino acids. Per the germline V gene, CDR1 is SEHNR and CDR2 is FQNEAQ (reference sequence).

The chain uses TRBV24-1 and TRBJ2-1; 7 bases are a match to TRBD2. The CDR3 contains 16 residues. J gave up 6 bases and V 2 bases, and 9 bases lay outside the gene matches. CDR1 is KGHDR and CDR2 is SFDVKD in the germline V gene. The DNA of the CDR3 is TGTGCCACCAGTGATTACGGAGGCGGGAGTGGCAATGAGCAGTTCTTC. This translates into CATSDYGGGSGNEQFF.

This clonotype has a handful of counts. The J gene is TRBJ2-2, the V gene TRBV12-3 or TRBV12-4; no firm D call. The germline V and J ends were trimmed by 6 bases and 9 bases, with 11 bases remaining between them. This CDR3 region has 12 residues. The CDR3 here is CASSLLIRELFF. In DNA, the CDR3 is TGTGCCAGCAGCCTCCTCATTAGGGAGCTGTTTTTT.

The genes are TRBV28 and TRBJ1-6; D is unresolved. This CDR3 is 15 amino acids long. The germline CDR1 and CDR2 sequences are MDHEN and SYDVKM. The V end lost 3 bases, the J end lost 6 bases, and 12 bases lay between the germline ends. CDR3 residues: CASSFFGSSNSPLHF. CDR3 coding DNA: TGTGCCAGCAGTTTTTTCGGGAGTAGTAATTCACCCCTCCACTTT. The complete variable domain, with remaining parts taken from reference TRBV28 and TRBJ1-6, reads DVKVTQSSRYLVKRTGEKVFLECVQDMDHENMFWYRQDPGLGLRLIYFSYDVKMKEKGDIPEGYSVSREKKERFSLILESASTNQTSMYLCASSFFGSSNSPLHFGNGTRLTVT.

This clonotype was observed a handful of times. The V call is TRBV7-9, the J call TRBJ2-1, with 10 bases matching TRBD2. V gave up 5 bases and J gave up 2 bases; unmatched junction bases: 3. CDR1 is SEHNR and CDR2 is FQNEAQ in the germline V gene (reference sequence). The CDR3 sequence is 15 residues long. Here the CDR3 reads CASSILAGTYNEQFF. The CDR3 DNA sequence: TGTGCCAGCAGCATACTAGCGGGGACCTACAATGAGCAGTTCTTC.

This clonotype came up a few times. The CDR3 region is CASSQEGRSAFF. CDR3 DNA: TGTGCCAGCAGCCAAGAGGGGAGGTCGGCTTTCTTT. The rearrangement links TRBV3-1 to TRBJ1-1; D is ambiguous. V was trimmed by 0 bases and J by 11 bases, leaving 10 bases between them. Germline V CDR1 and CDR2: LGHDT, YNNKEL (reference sequence). This CDR3 has 12 residues.

Only a few counts were recorded for this clonotype. The chain is built from TRBV5-6 and TRBJ2-5; 9 bases fit TRBD1. The CDR3 is 19 amino acids. The trim removed 0 bases at V and 7 bases at J, leaving 19 bases unmatched. The V gene's germline CDR1 is SGHDT and CDR2 YYEEEE. Written as DNA, the CDR3 is TGTGCCAGCAGCTTGGATTATGGGGCCGGACAGGGGCCCCCTGGGACCCAGTACTTC. It specifies CASSLDYGAGQGPPGTQYF. Drawing the rest from reference TRBV5-6 and TRBJ2-5, the complete variable domain is DAGVTQSPTHLIKTRGQQVTLRCSPKSGHDTVSWYQQALGQGPQFIFQYYEEEERQRGNFPDRFSGHQFPNYSSELNVNALLLGDSALYLCASSLDYGAGQGPPGTQYFGPGTRLLVL.

This clonotype was picked up many times. The chain uses TRBV14 and TRBJ2-1; D might be TRBD1 (5 bases). V was trimmed by 4 bases and J by 4 bases, leaving 14 bases between them. In germline, CDR1 is SGHDN, CDR2 FVKESK. The CDR3 consists of 15 residues. The CDR3 DNA is TGTGCCAGCAGCCGGGGCAGCCTGGAGTACAATGAGCAGTTCTTC. Its protein is CASSRGSLEYNEQFF. Complete variable domain (other parts from reference TRBV14 and TRBJ2-1): EAGVTQFPSHSVIEKGQTVTLRCDPISGHDNLYWYRRVMGKEIKFLLHFVKESKQDESGMPNNRFLAERTGGTYSTLKVQPAELEDSGVYFCASSRGSLEYNEQFFGPGTRLTVL.

This clonotype was detected only a few times. The rearrangement joins TRBV7-3 to TRBJ2-2; possible D gene TRBD2, 5 bases. The CDR3 length is 13 residues. Germline-derived CDR1 and CDR2 are SGHTA and FQGTGA. The V end lost 3 bases, the J end lost 5 bases, and 7 bases lay between the germline ends. The CDR3 nucleotides are TGTGCCAGCAGCTTGACGGGAACCGGGGAGCTGTTTTTT. Amino acid sequence: CASSLTGTGELFF. Full variable domain (rest looked up from reference TRBV7-3 and TRBJ2-2): GAGVSQTPSNKVTEKGKYVELRCDPISGHTALYWYRQSLGQGPEFLIYFQGTGAADDSGLPNDRFFAVRPEGSVSTLKIQRTERGDSAVYLCASSLTGTGELFFGEGSRLTVL.

Only a few counts were recorded for this clonotype. The chain couples TRBV30 to TRBJ1-6, with D possibly matching TRBD1 (5 bases). Between the trimmed V and J ends, which lost 3 bases and 2 bases, there was a span of 14 bases. The CDR3 loop spans 16 amino acids. CDR1 and CDR2 from the germline V gene are GTSNPN and SVGIG (reference sequence). The CDR3 is CAWRAGWAAYNSPLHF. CDR3 nucleotide sequence: TGTGCCTGGAGAGCAGGGTGGGCCGCCTATAATTCACCCCTCCACTTT.

This clonotype has ten or more counts. V gene TRBV29-1 combines with J gene TRBJ2-2; D not certain. This CDR3 has 16 amino acids. The V and J ends lost 3 bases and 0 bases respectively, with 14 bases between them. CDR1 and CDR2 (germline): SQVTM, ANQGSEA. CDR3 region: CSVEKGQAANTGELFF. CDR3 nucleotide sequence: TGCAGCGTTGAGAAAGGCCAGGCCGCGAACACCGGGGAGCTGTTTTTT.

This chain joins TRBV20-1 and TRBJ2-7; D remains unclear. Germline assignment: CDR1 DFQATT and CDR2 SNEGSKA (reference sequence). The V end lost 5 bases, the J end lost 2 bases, and 16 bases lay between the germline ends. The CDR3 is made up of 14 amino acids. CDR3 amino acids: CSARELGIAYEQYF. The CDR3 DNA follows: TGCAGTGCTCGTGAGCTTGGCATCGCCTACGAGCAGTACTTC.

This clonotype was seen a handful of times. V is TRBV19 and J is TRBJ1-1; D unresolved. This CDR3 comprises 15 residues. Germline V gene sequence: CDR1 LNHDA, CDR2 SQIVND (reference sequence). V dropped 4 bases and J dropped 1 base, with 13 bases sitting between them. Here the CDR3 reads CASSTFDVGNTEAFF. CDR3 DNA: TGTGCCAGTAGTACCTTCGACGTGGGGAACACTGAAGCTTTCTTT. The full variable domain, rest sourced from reference TRBV19 and TRBJ1-1, is DGGITQSPKYLFRKEGQNVTLSCEQNLNHDAMYWYRQDPGQGLRLIYYSQIVNDFQKGDIAEGYSVSREKKESFPLTVTSAQKNPTAFYLCASSTFDVGNTEAFFGQGTRLTVV.

This clonotype was observed a handful of times. This chain joins TRBV5-3 and TRBJ2-7; D might be TRBD1 (6 bases). TRBV5-3 is sorted into the ORF group, with uncertain function. The CDR3 is 16 amino acids. Trimming removed 1 base at V and 2 bases at J, with 16 bases between. CDR3 loop: CARSLYARGEPYEQYF. The CDR3 coding sequence is TGTGCCAGAAGCTTGTATGCCAGGGGTGAACCCTACGAGCAGTACTTC.